Below are 32 T cell receptor beta chains sequenced from a single sample in a study of vaccination and CD4 T cells after COVID-19. These receptors' targets are unknown. Oncomine TCR Beta short-read sequencing was applied to DNA from cultured CD4+ T cells. TCRdb analysed the PCR reads with MiXCR anew, one entry per CDR3 protein. Here the sample spans about 8,200 distinct CDR3 sequences, around 48% being singletons. The treatment: approximately 11-day PBMC culture with coronavirus spike peptide pools or control peptides (ViraFEST assay). Collection of the unexposed donor's CD4+ T cells took place before the COVID-19 pandemic (2011-2018). Sequenced input: CD4+ T cells from blood, cultured in vitro. Source of these receptors: a human donor in good health.

The chain employs TRBV28 and TRBJ1-2; D is undetermined. This CDR3 has 11 amino acids. CDR1 is MDHEN, CDR2 SYDVKM, per germline. The V end was cut by 8 bases, the J end by 3 bases, with 7 bases between. Here the CDR3 DNA reads TGTGCCAGCCGGAACTACTATGGCTACACCTTC. Translation: CASRNYYGYTF.

This clonotype was picked up one time. The V and J genes are TRBV12-3 or TRBV12-4 and TRBJ1-2, with D uncertain. Deletions cut 0 bases from V and 2 bases from J, with 7 bases between. This CDR3 is built from 14 residues. As DNA, the CDR3 is TGTGCCAGCAGTTTAGCGCGCAGGAACTATGGCTACACCTTC. The encoded protein is CASSLARRNYGYTF.

The gene calls are TRBV4-1 and TRBJ1-1, with D maybe TRBD1 (6 bases). The CDR3 consists of 14 residues. Trimming stripped 5 bases from V and 0 bases from J, with 10 bases between. Germline CDR1 MGHRA, CDR2 YSYEKL. The CDR3 loop is CASSIQGMNTEAFF. Here the CDR3 DNA reads TGCGCCAGCAGCATACAGGGTATGAACACTGAAGCTTTCTTT.

This chain connects TRBV10-3 to TRBJ1-1; TRBD1 matches at 7 bases. CDR3 size: 16 residues. The germline CDR1 and CDR2 sequences are ENHRY and SYGVKD. The J segment lost 8 bases and the V segment lost 5 bases, leaving 17 bases of the junction unmatched. The CDR3 sequence: CAISSGGAGGGLEAFF. CDR3 nucleotides: TGTGCCATCAGTTCGGGGGGGGCAGGGGGTGGACTAGAAGCTTTCTTT.

This chain links TRBV9 with TRBJ2-5; D is undetermined. The ends were cut back, 2 bases at V and 2 bases at J, with 4 bases in the middle. Germline-derived CDR1 and CDR2 are SGDLS and YYNGEE. This CDR3 contains 12 residues. CDR3 DNA sequence: TGTGCCAGCAGCGTGGCTCAAGAGACCCAGTACTTC. It encodes CASSVAQETQYF.

The CDR3: CASRLAGPYDTQYF. The DNA of the CDR3 is TGTGCCAGCAGGCTAGCGGGTCCGTATGATACGCAGTATTTT. The genes are TRBV12-3 or TRBV12-4 and TRBJ2-3; TRBD2 aligns across 8 bases. This CDR3 contains 14 residues. The ends lost 6 bases at V and 6 bases at J; junction bases unmatched: 8.

V gene TRBV20-1 combines with J gene TRBJ2-1; tentatively, D is TRBD2 (5 bases). CDR1 is DFQATT and CDR2 is SNEGSKA in the germline V gene (reference sequence). This CDR3 has 11 residues. Between the trimmed V and J ends, which lost 7 bases and 6 bases, there was a span of 10 bases. CDR3 region: CSVNAGNEQFF. Written as DNA, the CDR3 is TGCAGTGTCAACGCGGGCAATGAGCAGTTCTTC.

V gene TRBV12-3 or TRBV12-4 combines with J gene TRBJ1-6, with TRBD1 identical over 9 bases. This CDR3 contains 15 residues. Germline trimming cut 5 bases from V and 9 bases from J; bases unmatched to any gene: 8. DNA of the CDR3: TGTGCCAGCAGTCAGGCCGGGACAGGGAGTTCACCCCTCCACTTT. The encoded protein is CASSQAGTGSSPLHF.

V is TRBV27 and J is TRBJ1-6; D is unclear. Germline V lookup: CDR1 MNHEY, CDR2 SMNVEV (reference sequence). This CDR3 is 15 amino acids long. V lost 6 bases, J lost 0 bases, and 9 bases lay in between. The CDR3 bases are TGTGCCAGCAGGTTTGGGAGCTCCTATAATTCACCCCTCCACTTT. Amino acids: CASRFGSSYNSPLHF.

This clonotype has just a few counts. The chain employs TRBV20-1 and TRBJ2-3, with unresolved D. The V gene lost 3 bases and the J gene lost 7 bases, with 8 bases spanning the gap. Germline loops: CDR1 DFQATT, CDR2 SNEGSKA (reference sequence). The CDR3 sequence is 11 residues long. CDR3: CSARGGNTQYF. The CDR3 region has the DNA TGCAGTGCTAGGGGTGGGAATACGCAGTATTTT.

This chain connects TRBV2 to TRBJ2-3; D may be TRBD2 (5 bases). Germline assignment: CDR1 SNHLY and CDR2 FYNNEI. The CDR3 is 13 residues long. V lost 6 bases and J 5 bases, leaving 12 bases between the germline ends. The CDR3, as DNA: TGTGCCAGCAGGTCGGGAAACGGAGATACGCAGTATTTT. Translated: CASRSGNGDTQYF. The full variable domain, its missing parts supplied by reference TRBV2 and TRBJ2-3, is EPEVTQTPSHQVTQMGQEVILRCVPISNHLYFYWYRQILGQKVEFLVSFYNNEISEKSEIFDDQFSVERPDGSNFTLKIRSTKLEDSAMYFCASRSGNGDTQYFGPGTRLTVL.

The chain links TRBV15 to TRBJ2-5; D is tentatively TRBD1 or TRBD2 (5 bases each). Germline CDR1 LNHNV, CDR2 YYDKDF (reference sequence). The V end lost 0 bases, the J end lost 5 bases, and 13 bases lay between the germline ends. The CDR3 is 15 amino acids. The CDR3 reads CATSRDMGDSETQYF. The CDR3 DNA reads as TGTGCCACCAGCAGAGATATGGGGGATTCGGAGACCCAGTACTTC.

The J gene is TRBJ1-6, the V gene TRBV6-5; D gene uncertain. V dropped 2 bases and J dropped 7 bases, with 9 bases sitting between them. Germline values: CDR1 MNHEY, CDR2 SVGAGI. The CDR3 is 14 residues long. The CDR3 bases are TGTGCCAGCAGTTACGAGGCAGAGAATTCACCCCTCCACTTT. Translated: CASSYEAENSPLHF.

The V call is TRBV2, the J call TRBJ1-2; D is undetermined. Per the germline V gene, CDR1 is SNHLY and CDR2 is FYNNEI. The V and J ends lost 2 bases and 2 bases respectively, with 6 bases between them. The CDR3 loop spans 13 amino acids. CDR3 nucleotide sequence: TGTGCCAGCAGTGAAACTGGGAACTATGGCTACACCTTC. Its translation is CASSETGNYGYTF.

This clonotype occurred a few times. V and J are TRBV11-2 and TRBJ2-7; D is undetermined. CDR3 length: 13 residues. V was cut by 5 bases and J by 3 bases, with 11 bases left in between. The germline gives CDR1 SGHAT, CDR2 FQNNGV. Here the CDR3 reads CASSQDIGYEQYF. As DNA, the CDR3 is TGTGCCAGCAGCCAAGACATCGGCTACGAGCAGTACTTC.

The rearrangement links TRBV11-1 to TRBJ2-7; unclear D gene. Deletions cut 5 bases from V and 2 bases from J, with 10 bases between. The CDR3 length is 13 residues. Germline V gene lookup returns CDR1 SGHAT and CDR2 FQDESV (reference sequence). The CDR3 DNA is TGTGCCAGCAGCCATAGTAGGACCTACGAGCAGTACTTC. Protein: CASSHSRTYEQYF.

V is TRBV6-2 or TRBV6-3 and J is TRBJ1-5, with D possibly TRBD1 on 5 matching bases. This CDR3 contains 14 residues. Germline CDR1 and CDR2: MNHEY and SVGEGT. V was cut by 6 bases and J by 6 bases, with 15 bases left in between. The chain's CDR3 is CASSYPSDSQPQHF. CDR3 coding DNA: TGTGCCAGCAGCTACCCTTCAGACAGTCAGCCCCAGCATTTT.

The rearrangement joins TRBV6-5 to TRBJ1-2; D may be TRBD1 (5 bases). The CDR3 has 15 residues. The germline V gene has CDR1 MNHEY and CDR2 SVGAGI. V was pared by 0 bases and J by 2 bases, with 10 bases between. CDR3 DNA: TGTGCCAGCAGTTACTCGCGGGGCGGGAACTATGGCTACACCTTC. Translation: CASSYSRGGNYGYTF.

Notes on this clonotype: The germline gene is not matched at one end of the junction; a read error may be the cause. In nucleotides, the CDR3 is TGTGCCAGCAAAACCACGGGACAGGGAAATCAGCCCCAGCATTTC. Translated: CASKTTGQGNQPQHF. The chain is built from TRBV28 and TRBJ1-5; TRBD1 aligns across 9 bases. The CDR3 sequence is 15 residues long. The germline CDR1 and CDR2 sequences are MDHEN and SYDVKM.

This clonotype was seen more than once but under ten times. V and J are TRBV24-1 and TRBJ1-2, with D possibly TRBD1 on 5 matching bases. CDR3 length: 16 amino acids. Germline assignment: CDR1 KGHDR and CDR2 SFDVKD. Trimming cost V 3 bases and J 8 bases, with 21 bases left between them. The DNA of the CDR3 is TGTGCCACCAGTGATCCAAAACGGGACGGATTTGAGGGCTACACCTTC. It codes for CATSDPKRDGFEGYTF.

The V and J genes are TRBV19 and TRBJ2-1; D possibly corresponds to TRBD2 (7 bases). The CDR3 runs to 16 residues. V lost 4 bases to trimming and J lost 0 bases, with 13 bases between them. Germline V lookup: CDR1 LNHDA, CDR2 SQIVND (reference sequence). CDR3 protein: CASSKGGAGSYNEQFF. The CDR3 bases are TGTGCCAGTAGTAAGGGGGGGGCGGGCTCCTACAATGAGCAGTTCTTC.

The CDR3 loop reads CASSQRGLAGGYEQYF. The CDR3 nucleotides read TGTGCCAGCAGTCAGCGGGGACTAGCGGGAGGTTACGAGCAGTACTTC. The chain couples TRBV12-3 or TRBV12-4 to TRBJ2-7; 15 positions agree with TRBD2. The CDR3 runs to 16 residues. V shed 5 bases and J 4 bases; nucleotides not matched to a gene: 6.

In this sample, this clonotype turned up a few times. The chain recombines TRBV15 with TRBJ1-6, with a weak D call TRBD1 (5 bases). The CDR3 totals 18 residues. Between the trimmed V and J ends, which lost 7 bases and 2 bases, there was a span of 21 bases. The germline V gene encodes CDR1 LNHNV and CDR2 YYDKDF (reference sequence). CDR3 coding DNA: TGTGCCACCAATGGCCCCGGAGTCAGGGAGCCCTATAATTCACCCCTCCACTTT. Protein: CATNGPGVREPYNSPLHF.

The V and J genes are TRBV9 and TRBJ2-7; TRBD2 matches at 9 bases. Trimming cost V 0 bases and J 2 bases; bases outside gene matches: 3. CDR3 length equals 15 residues. Germline V gives CDR1 SGDLS, CDR2 YYNGEE. The CDR3 spells CASSVGTSVAYEQYF. Written as DNA, the CDR3 is TGTGCCAGCAGCGTAGGGACTAGCGTCGCCTACGAGCAGTACTTC.

This clonotype was observed a handful of times. The genes are TRBV7-2 and TRBJ2-1, with a possible D match to TRBD1 (5 bases). CDR1 is SGHTA, CDR2 FQGNSA, per germline. V was clipped by 1 base and J by 2 bases, with 9 bases between them. The CDR3 covers 15 residues. In nucleotides, the CDR3 is TGTGCCAGCAGCTTAGGGGCAGGGCCCTACAATGAGCAGTTCTTC. Translating gives CASSLGAGPYNEQFF.

This sequence joins TRBV12-3 or TRBV12-4 and TRBJ1-1, with 7 bases lining up with TRBD1. CDR3 length: 13 amino acids. The ends lost 4 bases at V and 1 base at J; junction bases unmatched: 0. The CDR3 bases are TGTGCCAGCAGTTGGGACAGGAACACTGAAGCTTTCTTT. It codes for CASSWDRNTEAFF.

In this sample, this clonotype turned up a few times. This sequence joins TRBV7-9 and TRBJ2-6; 9 nucleotides line up with TRBD2. This CDR3 spans 16 amino acids. Germline assignment: CDR1 SEHNR and CDR2 FQNEAQ (reference sequence). Trimming took 8 bases from V and 4 from J; bases not matched to a gene: 9. The CDR3 nucleotides are TGTGCCAGCGGCGGGAGGGTTTTTGCAGGGGCCAACGTCCTGACTTTC. It translates to CASGGRVFAGANVLTF.

V is TRBV5-1 and J is TRBJ2-5; no reliable D call. In germline, CDR1 is SGHRS, CDR2 YFSETQ. Between the trimmed V and J ends, which lost 0 bases and 1 base, there was a span of 10 bases. The CDR3 is 15 amino acids. The CDR3 bases are TGCGCCAGCAGCTTGGACAGCCATTCCCAAGAGACCCAGTACTTC. It codes for CASSLDSHSQETQYF.

V and J are TRBV19 and TRBJ1-2; D uncertain. The CDR3 spans 14 residues. V shed 7 bases and J shed 0 bases, with 12 bases lying between them. Germline V gene data show CDR1 as LNHDA and CDR2 as SQIVND (reference sequence). This CDR3 is CASNPGNTNYGYTF. In nucleotides, the CDR3 is TGTGCCAGTAACCCGGGCAACACTAACTATGGCTACACCTTC. The entire variable domain, with the rest obtained from reference TRBV19 and TRBJ1-2, is as follows: DGGITQSPKYLFRKEGQNVTLSCEQNLNHDAMYWYRQDPGQGLRLIYYSQIVNDFQKGDIAEGYSVSREKKESFPLTVTSAQKNPTAFYLCASNPGNTNYGYTFGSGTRLTVV.

The V and J genes are TRBV4-1 and TRBJ2-3, with 13 bases identical to TRBD2. The germline V gene has CDR1 MGHRA and CDR2 YSYEKL. The CDR3 is 15 amino acids. V lost 3 bases, J lost 6 bases, and 3 bases stayed unmatched. CDR3 DNA: TGCGCCAGCAGCCAGATGACTAGCGGGAGGGATACGCAGTATTTT. Encoded protein: CASSQMTSGRDTQYF.

The chain carries TRBV6-1 and TRBJ1-2, with 7 bases identical to TRBD1. The length of the CDR3 is 13 residues. The V gene end was trimmed by 6 bases and the J gene end by 2 bases; junction bases not matched to a gene: 3. Germline V gives CDR1 MNHNS, CDR2 SASEGT. CDR3 bases: TGTGCCAGCAGACAGGGGTTCAACTATGGCTACACCTTC. This encodes CASRQGFNYGYTF.

J is TRBJ2-2 and V is TRBV20-1; the D gene could be TRBD1 or TRBD2 (5 bases each). The CDR3 contains 15 residues. CDR1 and CDR2 from the germline V gene are DFQATT and SNEGSKA (reference sequence). The V end was cut by 5 bases, the J end by 2 bases, with 15 bases between. The CDR3 DNA follows: TGCAGTGCTGCCAATCGGGGCCTTAACACCGGGGAGCTGTTTTTT. Translating it yields CSAANRGLNTGELFF.